Included here is one T cell receptor beta chain sequence, with context. The target of this receptor is not known. No much larger clonotype is one base removed from it; base qualities were not supplied. The data derive from a study of T cell responses to AZD1222 COVID-19 vaccine (TCRdb year 2021). Background for the entire study: TCR sequencing covered 230 or so trial participants: some 210 given two doses of AZD1222 and around 25 given two doses of MenACWY control vaccine. Trial participants were enrolled by age into subgroups of 18-55, 56-69 and 70-plus years, and around 150, 29 and 61 TCR-sequenced participants, respectively, were included in these subgroups.

The time point label on this specimen signifies: baseline before first vaccination. Interpreted using the paper, the treatment or condition label stands for: meningococcal conjugate vaccine given as trial control. Vaccinee samples were obtained from the UK trials COV001 and COV002, which included a single-blind randomized controlled phase 2/3 trial of AZD1222 (ChAdOx1 nCoV-19) in healthy adults. For TCRbeta chain sequencing, PBMC samples were collected from trial participants at day 0 and at day 28 after the second dose. What the work shows at the level of the full study, not this receptor alone: In the small 56-69-year group, the increase in depth fell short of significance, most likely because of low power. Conclusions about previously exposed vaccinees are limited because only a handful of AZD1222 recipients were SARS-CoV-2 seropositive at baseline. The vaccine-associated CD4 TCRs covered the entire spike protein, and the dominant responses fell in regions 160-218 and 743-854. Nearly half of unique spike-specific TCRs reportedly recognized epitopes outside regions mutated in the B.1.351 and B.1.1.7 variants. Because no day 14 peak-response samples were available, repertoires were characterized only after the peak T cell response. Most participants were white British and females outnumbered males, and the authors suggested that clonal diversity may have been underestimated. After two AZD1222 doses, spike-specific TCR breadth and depth were significantly higher than at day 0 and than in MenACWY recipients.

The CDR3 has 12 amino acids, counting the end cysteine and phenylalanine. Only CDR3 DNA is held: 36 bases, read in frame from base 1. The V end gives up 5 bases and the J end 9 bases, leaving 4 bases in the junction not matched to a gene. The CDR3 regions of human TCRbeta chains were analyzed by immunosequencing. Under the source paper's analysis protocol: Repertoire TCRs were matched against a reference library of SARS-CoV-2-specific TCRs generated with the MIRA antigen-specificity platform. Breadth was defined as the fraction of unique TCRs that were SARS-CoV-2-associated. Depth was defined as the fraction of total T cells that were SARS-CoV-2-associated. Using the MIRA data, each spike-specific TCR was assigned both to the spike region to which the TCR was reactive and to a CD4 or CD8 class. Log10-transformed breadth and depth values were compared by one-way ANOVA with Sidak's multiple comparisons tests. Entries here come from immuneACCESS through TCRdb and include only in-frame sequences with V and J called. Some clones fail to appear in such tables; in the studies checked, an unresolved V gene covers under half of the shortfall, and the cause of the remainder is unknown. Clone size and the V and J calls come from that table; the DNA yielded D and trimming. This sample gives hundreds of thousands of clones in total; roughly 91% of them show up just once. The ten largest clones represent about 1% of the sample.

The sequence is built from TRBV12-3 or TRBV12-4 and TRBJ2-1, and 7 junctional nucleotides match TRBD1. The clonotype originates from an adult in good health. This specimen was peripheral blood, taken on day 0 of MenACWY control vaccination. The base sequence is TGTGCCAGCAGTCCGAACAGGGGTGAGCAGTTCTTC. It codes for CASSPNRGEQFF.